The source of this T cell receptor (beta chain) is a study of T cell repertoires in cytomegalovirus infection. This clonotype came up a few times. Between the trimmed V and J ends, which lost 0 bases and 4 bases, there was a span of 10 bases. Germline CDR1 reads SGHNT; CDR2 reads YYREEE (reference sequence). The CDR3 spans 14 residues. TCRdb itself ran the reads through MiXCR, one entry per CDR3 protein. The top ten hold roughly an eighth of the sample, which has about 530,000 distinct CDR3 sequences, about a quarter seen once. The origin of this receptor is a human donor in good health (CMV status not recorded). Some clones in this sample may be carry-over from other donors' samples. Sequencing was performed on PBMCs. This sequence joins TRBV5-4 and TRBJ1-2, with D tentatively TRBD1 (6 bases). The CDR3 loop is CASSLDRESYGYTF. As DNA, the CDR3 is TGTGCCAGCAGCTTGGACAGGGAAAGCTATGGCTACACCTTC.